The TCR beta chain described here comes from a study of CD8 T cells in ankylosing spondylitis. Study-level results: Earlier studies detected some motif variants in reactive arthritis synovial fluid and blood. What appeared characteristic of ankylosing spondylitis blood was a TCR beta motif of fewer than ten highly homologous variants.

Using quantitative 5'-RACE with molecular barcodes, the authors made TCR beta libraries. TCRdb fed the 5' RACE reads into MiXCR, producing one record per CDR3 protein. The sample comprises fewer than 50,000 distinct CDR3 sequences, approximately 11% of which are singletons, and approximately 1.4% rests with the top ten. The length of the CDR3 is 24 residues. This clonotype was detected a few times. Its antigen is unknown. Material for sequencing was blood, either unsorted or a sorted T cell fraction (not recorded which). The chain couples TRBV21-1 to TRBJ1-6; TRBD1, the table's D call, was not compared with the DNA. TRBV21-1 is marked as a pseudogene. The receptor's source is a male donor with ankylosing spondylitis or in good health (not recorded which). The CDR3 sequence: CASSKVLWPDLYPALGAYNSPLHF. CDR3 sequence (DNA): TGTGCCAGCAGCAAAGTTCTTTGGCCGGACCTGTACCCGGCCCTGGGGGCTTATAATTCACCCCTCCACTTT.